This T cell receptor (beta chain) was found in a study of human T cells and chemical hapten exposure. Findings and limits, study-wide: High-frequency TCRs, those above 1 in 1000, stayed the same after DPC sensitization.

The CDR3 runs 13 residues. V was clipped by 6 bases and J by 4 bases; unmatched bases: 6. The germline V gene has CDR1 SQVTM and CDR2 ANQGSEA. In the authors' workflow: A typical sample had roughly 87,000 TCRs, with about 23,224 to 690,600 overall. From the RACE reads, TCRdb called clonotypes with MiXCR, one entry per CDR3 protein. The V and J calls come from TCRdb's annotation, not from the publication. The table lists more than 100,000 distinct CDR3 sequences, roughly 15% of them singletons. A few counts support this clonotype. What it binds is not known. As for time point: patch test 1, 2 weeks after DPC sensitization. The sample's treatment: therapeutic diphenylcyclopropenone sensitization with weekly scalp DPC. Blood draws came before every patch-test application.

The gene calls are TRBV29-1 and TRBJ2-3; 8 positions agree with TRBD1. The receptor's source is a man younger than 35 with alopecia areata. Some clones in this sample may be carry-over from other donors' samples. The sample was whole blood, taken in connection with sensitization to the hapten diphenylcyclopropenone (DPC). This CDR3 is CSVRDRQPDTQYF. Written as DNA, the CDR3 is TGCAGCGTCCGGGACAGGCAACCAGATACGCAGTATTTT.